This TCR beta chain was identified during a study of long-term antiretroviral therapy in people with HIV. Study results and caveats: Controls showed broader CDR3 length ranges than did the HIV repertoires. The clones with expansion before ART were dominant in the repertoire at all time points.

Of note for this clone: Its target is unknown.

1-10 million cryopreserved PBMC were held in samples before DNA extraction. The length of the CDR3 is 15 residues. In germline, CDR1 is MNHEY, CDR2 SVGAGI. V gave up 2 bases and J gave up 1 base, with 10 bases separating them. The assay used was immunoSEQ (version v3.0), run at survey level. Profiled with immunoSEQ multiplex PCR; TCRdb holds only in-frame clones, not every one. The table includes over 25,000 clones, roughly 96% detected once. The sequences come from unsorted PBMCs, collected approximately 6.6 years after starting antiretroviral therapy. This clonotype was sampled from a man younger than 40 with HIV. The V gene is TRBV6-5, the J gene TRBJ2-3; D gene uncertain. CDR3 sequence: CASSYGAGGTDTQYF. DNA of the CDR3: TGTGCCAGCAGTTACGGAGCAGGCGGCACAGATACGCAGTATTTT.